These 17 T cell receptor beta chains were all obtained from the same sample, sequenced in a study of CD8 T cells in ankylosing spondylitis. TCRdb processed the 5' RACE reads anew with MiXCR; each CDR3 protein has one entry. The sample includes about 400,000 distinct CDR3 sequences, about 20% of them seen just once. Sequences were obtained from blood, either unsorted or a sorted T cell fraction (not recorded which). The source is a male donor with ankylosing spondylitis or in good health (not recorded which).

The J gene is TRBJ2-7, the V gene TRBV7-9; TRBD2 matches at 7 bases. The CDR3 runs to 13 residues. In germline, CDR1 is SEHNR, CDR2 FQNEAQ (reference sequence). V gave up 5 bases and J gave up 7 bases; unmatched junction bases: 8. DNA for the CDR3: TGTGCCAGCAGCCCCCCCCTGCGGGGGGAGCAGTACTTC. The encoded protein is CASSPPLRGEQYF.

This clonotype was counted between two and nine times. The J gene is TRBJ2-2, the V gene TRBV12-3 or TRBV12-4; D is ambiguous. CDR3 length equals 17 residues. V was cut by 3 bases and J by 0 bases, with 14 bases left in between. This chain's CDR3 is CASSLGWTFSNTGELFF. CDR3 nucleotides: TGTGCCAGCAGTTTGGGGTGGACCTTTTCGAACACCGGGGAGCTGTTTTTT.

The gene calls are TRBV5-1 and TRBJ2-4; 11 nucleotides align to TRBD1. V shed 4 bases, J shed 0 bases, and the junction held 6 bases outside the gene matches. This CDR3 region has 17 residues. The germline V gene has CDR1 SGHRS and CDR2 YFSETQ. The CDR3 loop reads CASSPGQGELAKNIQYF. CDR3 bases: TGCGCCAGCAGCCCGGGACAGGGGGAACTAGCCAAAAACATTCAGTACTTC.

The rearrangement uses TRBV14 and TRBJ2-1; D is unresolved. V was trimmed by 3 bases and J by 5 bases, leaving 14 bases between them. The V gene's germline CDR1 is SGHDN and CDR2 FVKESK. The CDR3 has 15 residues. CDR3 sequence (DNA): TGTGCCAGCAGCCATGGCCCCTCAAACGACAATGAGCAGTTCTTC. It yields the protein CASSHGPSNDNEQFF.

The chain employs TRBV6-5 and TRBJ2-3; D is perhaps TRBD2 (7 bases). The CDR3 is made up of 18 amino acids. Trimming removed 2 bases from V and 1 base from J, with 19 bases in between. Germline-derived CDR1 and CDR2 are MNHEY and SVGAGI. In nucleotides, the CDR3 is TGTGCCAGCAGTTACCCTTATTCTGCGGGGGCACGCACAGATACGCAGTATTTT. Translation: CASSYPYSAGARTDTQYF.

The chain links TRBV12-3 or TRBV12-4 to TRBJ1-4; unclear D gene. Trimming took 4 bases from V and 7 from J, leaving 16 bases between them. This CDR3 has 15 residues. CDR3 nucleotides: TGTGCCAGCAGTTCCGGAGGAAGGATCTCTGAAAAACTGTTTTTT. Translation: CASSSGGRISEKLFF.

The chain links TRBV12-5 to TRBJ1-1; D possibly corresponds to TRBD1 (6 bases). The CDR3 is 13 amino acids. Trimming left V 8 bases short and J 4 bases short, with 14 bases between. Germline V gene lookup returns CDR1 LGHNT and CDR2 FRNRAP. The CDR3 DNA follows: TGTGCTAGTACAGGGATTTGGGGCACTGAAGCTTTCTTT. This encodes CASTGIWGTEAFF.

This clonotype turned up a few times. The chain joins TRBV28 to TRBJ2-4; TRBD2 matches 13 bases. The germline CDR1 and CDR2 sequences are MDHEN and SYDVKM. The CDR3 sequence is 19 residues long. V was pared by 0 bases and J by 6 bases, with 11 bases of the junction left unmatched. The CDR3 spells CASSLWTSGGPRFGNIQYF. CDR3 bases: TGTGCCAGCAGTTTATGGACTAGCGGGGGGCCCAGATTTGGAAACATTCAGTACTTC.

This clonotype was detected only once. The chain recombines TRBV12-3 or TRBV12-4 with TRBJ1-5; D uncertain. Trimming shortened V by 6 bases and J by 7 bases, and 19 bases separated the two germline ends. This CDR3 is 15 amino acids long. CDR3 in amino acids: CASSLTHDIGQPQHF. The DNA of the CDR3 is TGTGCCAGCAGCTTAACCCACGACATTGGACAGCCCCAGCATTTT.

The V gene is TRBV6-2 or TRBV6-3, the J gene TRBJ2-5, with D possibly matching TRBD1 (6 bases). Germline V CDR1 and CDR2: MNHEY, SVGEGT. V was clipped by 7 bases and J by 4 bases, with 19 bases between them. The CDR3 length is 15 residues. The DNA for the CDR3 is TGTGCCAGCACTCAAGACTACCTAGGGGGAGAGACCCAGTACTTC. Translation: CASTQDYLGGETQYF.

This clonotype was seen only a few times. The genes are TRBV27 and TRBJ2-2; the D is unclear. Germline CDR1 is MNHEY and CDR2 is SMNVEV (reference sequence). This CDR3 is 15 amino acids long. With 3 bases removed from V and 4 bases from J, the gap between germline ends came to 12 bases. The CDR3 DNA is TGTGCCAGCAGTTTTGGACCGAAAATCACCGGGGAGCTGTTTTTT. This codes for CASSFGPKITGELFF.

The chain has TRBV9 and TRBJ2-6, with D perhaps TRBD1 (6 bases). The germline V and J ends were trimmed by 0 bases and 2 bases, with 15 bases remaining between them. Germline loops: CDR1 SGDLS, CDR2 YYNGEE. The CDR3 runs to 18 residues. In DNA, the CDR3 is TGTGCCAGCAGCGTAGCGCCGGGACAACCGACTGGGGCCAACGTCCTGACTTTC. As protein: CASSVAPGQPTGANVLTF. Full variable domain (outside the CDR3, taken from reference TRBV9 and TRBJ2-6): DSGVTQTPKHLITATGQRVTLRCSPRSGDLSVYWYQQSLDQGLQFLIQYYNGEERAKGNILERFSAQQFPDLHSELNLSSLELGDSALYFCASSVAPGQPTGANVLTFGAGSRLTVL.

This clonotype was seen more than once but under ten times. The chain has TRBV14 and TRBJ1-3; D is perhaps TRBD1 (5 bases). Per the germline V gene, CDR1 is SGHDN and CDR2 is FVKESK. Trimming removed 2 bases from V and 0 bases from J, with 8 bases in between. This CDR3 is built from 15 residues. CDR3 sequence: CASSQLGGSGNTIYF. The CDR3 DNA reads TGTGCCAGCAGCCAATTGGGGGGCTCTGGAAACACCATATATTTT. The full variable domain, completed using reference TRBV14 and TRBJ1-3, is EAGVTQFPSHSVIEKGQTVTLRCDPISGHDNLYWYRRVMGKEIKFLLHFVKESKQDESGMPNNRFLAERTGGTYSTLKVQPAELEDSGVYFCASSQLGGSGNTIYFGEGSWLTVV.

The V gene is TRBV18, the J gene TRBJ2-7; 9 bases map to TRBD1. The CDR3 spans 14 residues. V lost 8 bases and J lost 1; bases outside the gene matches: 6. Germline lookup yields CDR1 KGHSH and CDR2 LQKENI. DNA of the CDR3: TGTGCCAGCGCCGGGACAGGGCCTTCCTACGAGCAGTACTTC. Residues: CASAGTGPSYEQYF.

This clonotype turned up a few times. The chain is built from TRBV2 and TRBJ2-3; 8 bases match TRBD2. The germline V gene encodes CDR1 SNHLY and CDR2 FYNNEI. The CDR3 extends over 16 amino acids. Trimming at V came to 5 bases and at J to 0 bases, leaving 7 bases not matched to a gene. CDR3 in amino acids: CASSRQRGLSTDTQYF. The CDR3 DNA reads as TGTGCCAGCAGTAGGCAGCGGGGGCTTAGCACAGATACGCAGTATTTT.

There are many counts of this clonotype. The V and J genes are TRBV12-3 or TRBV12-4 and TRBJ2-2; D unresolved. This CDR3 has 12 residues. The V end lost 6 bases, the J end lost 3 bases, and 5 bases lay between the germline ends. The CDR3 nucleotides are TGTGCCAGCAGCCTTTACACCGGGGAGCTGTTTTTT. It specifies CASSLYTGELFF.

This clonotype was seen only a few times. V is TRBV11-2 and J is TRBJ2-7; a weak D match, TRBD1 (7 bases). Trimming shortened V by 4 bases and J by 5 bases, and 18 bases separated the two germline ends. Germline V gives CDR1 SGHAT, CDR2 FQNNGV. This CDR3 comprises 15 residues. The CDR3, as DNA: TGTGCCAGCAGCTCTCGGGGCAGGGGGGCCGACGAGCAGTACTTC. Amino acids: CASSSRGRGADEQYF.